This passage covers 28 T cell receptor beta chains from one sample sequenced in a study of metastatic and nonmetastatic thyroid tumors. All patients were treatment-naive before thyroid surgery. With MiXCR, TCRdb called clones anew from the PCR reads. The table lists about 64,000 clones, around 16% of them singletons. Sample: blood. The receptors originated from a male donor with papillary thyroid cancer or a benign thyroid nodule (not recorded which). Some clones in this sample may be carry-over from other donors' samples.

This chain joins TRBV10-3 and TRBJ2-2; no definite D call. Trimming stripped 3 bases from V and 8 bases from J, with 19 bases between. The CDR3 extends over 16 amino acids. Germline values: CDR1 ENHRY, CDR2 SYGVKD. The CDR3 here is CAISDFTLQNLGELFF. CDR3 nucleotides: TGTGCCATCAGTGATTTCACCCTACAGAACCTGGGGGAGCTGTTTTTT.

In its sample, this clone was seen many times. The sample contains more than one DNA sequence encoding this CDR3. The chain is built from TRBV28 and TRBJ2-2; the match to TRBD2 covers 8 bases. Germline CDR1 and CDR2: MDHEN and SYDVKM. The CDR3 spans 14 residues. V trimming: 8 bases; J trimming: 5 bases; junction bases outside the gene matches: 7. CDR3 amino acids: CASRGGGSTGELFF. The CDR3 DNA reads TGTGCCAGCCGGGGGGGGGGCTCAACCGGGGAGCTGTTTTTT.

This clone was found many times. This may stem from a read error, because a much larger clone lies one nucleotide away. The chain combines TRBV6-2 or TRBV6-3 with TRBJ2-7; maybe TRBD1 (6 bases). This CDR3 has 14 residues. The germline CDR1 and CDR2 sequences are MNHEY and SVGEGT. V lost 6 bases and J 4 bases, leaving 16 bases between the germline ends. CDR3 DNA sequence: TGTGCCAGCAGCTCACTAGTGGGGGCTTACGAGCAGTACGTC. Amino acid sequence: CASSSLVGAYEQYV.

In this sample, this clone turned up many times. CDR3 nucleotide sequence: TGTGCCCTCTCCCCCGATCCGGCCGGGGAGCTGTTTTTT. Translating gives CALSPDPAGELFF. The V gene is TRBV6-1, the J gene TRBJ2-2; D is undetermined. Trimming cost V 11 bases and J 6 bases, with 16 bases left between them. This CDR3 has 13 residues. Germline CDR1 MNHNS, CDR2 SASEGT.

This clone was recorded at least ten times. CDR3 coding DNA: TGTGCCAGTAGTACGCTTCCGGGTCCATCTAATGAGCAGTTCTTC. It is translated as CASSTLPGPSNEQFF. The chain is built from TRBV19 and TRBJ2-1; the D is unclear. This CDR3 is 15 amino acids long. Germline assignment: CDR1 LNHDA and CDR2 SQIVND (reference sequence). The V end lost 4 bases, the J end lost 7 bases, and 17 bases lay between the germline ends.

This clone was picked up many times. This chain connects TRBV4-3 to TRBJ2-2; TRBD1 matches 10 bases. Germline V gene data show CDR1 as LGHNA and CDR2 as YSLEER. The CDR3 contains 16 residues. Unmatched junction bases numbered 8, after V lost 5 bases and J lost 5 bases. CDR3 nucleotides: TGCGCCAGCAGCTCACGACAGGGGGCGGGTACCGGGGAGCTGTTTTTT. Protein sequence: CASSSRQGAGTGELFF.

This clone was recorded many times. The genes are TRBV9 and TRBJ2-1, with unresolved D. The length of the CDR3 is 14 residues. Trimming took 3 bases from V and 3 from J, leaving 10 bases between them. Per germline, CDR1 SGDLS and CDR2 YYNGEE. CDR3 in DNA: TGTGCCAGCAGCGAGTTTGGGCGCTACAATGAGCAGTTCTTC. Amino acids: CASSEFGRYNEQFF. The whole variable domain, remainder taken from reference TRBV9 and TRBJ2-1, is DSGVTQTPKHLITATGQRVTLRCSPRSGDLSVYWYQQSLDQGLQFLIQYYNGEERAKGNILERFSAQQFPDLHSELNLSSLELGDSALYFCASSEFGRYNEQFFGPGTRLTVL.

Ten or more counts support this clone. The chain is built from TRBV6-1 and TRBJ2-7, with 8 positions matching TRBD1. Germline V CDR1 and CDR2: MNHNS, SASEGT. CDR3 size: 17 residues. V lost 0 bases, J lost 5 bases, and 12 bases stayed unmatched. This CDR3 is CASSEATLGQGKDEQYV. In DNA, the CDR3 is TGTGCCAGCAGTGAAGCGACCCTCGGACAGGGTAAGGACGAGCAGTACGTC.

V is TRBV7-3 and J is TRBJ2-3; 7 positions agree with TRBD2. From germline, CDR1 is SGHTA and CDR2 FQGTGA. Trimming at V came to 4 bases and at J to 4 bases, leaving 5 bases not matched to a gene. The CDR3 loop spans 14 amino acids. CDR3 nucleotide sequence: TGTGCCAGCAGCTCCGGTGGGGGGGCAGATACGCAGTATTTT. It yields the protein CASSSGGGADTQYF. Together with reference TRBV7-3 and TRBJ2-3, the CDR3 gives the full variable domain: GAGVSQTPSNKVTEKGKYVELRCDPISGHTALYWYRQSLGQGPEFLIYFQGTGAADDSGLPNDRFFAVRPEGSVSTLKIQRTERGDSAVYLCASSSGGGADTQYFGPGTRLTVL.

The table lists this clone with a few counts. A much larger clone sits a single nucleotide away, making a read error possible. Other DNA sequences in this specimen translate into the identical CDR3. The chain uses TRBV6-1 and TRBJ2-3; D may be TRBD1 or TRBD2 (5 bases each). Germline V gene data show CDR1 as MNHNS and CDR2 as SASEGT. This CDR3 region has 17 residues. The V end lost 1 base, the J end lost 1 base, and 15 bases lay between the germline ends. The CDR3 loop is CASSEGVGGGRTDTQYF. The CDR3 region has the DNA TGTGCCAGCAGTGAAGGAGTGGGTGGGGGTCGCACAGATACGCAGTATTTT.

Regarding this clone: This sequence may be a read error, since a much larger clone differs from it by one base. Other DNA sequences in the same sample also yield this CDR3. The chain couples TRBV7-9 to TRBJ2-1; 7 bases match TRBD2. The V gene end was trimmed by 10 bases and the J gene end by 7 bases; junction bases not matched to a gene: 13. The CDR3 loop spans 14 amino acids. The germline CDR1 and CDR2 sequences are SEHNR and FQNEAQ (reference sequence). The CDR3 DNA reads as TGTGCCATCTCTGGGAGGGGCCTTTGGAATGAGCAGTTCTTC. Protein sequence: CAISGRGLWNEQFF.

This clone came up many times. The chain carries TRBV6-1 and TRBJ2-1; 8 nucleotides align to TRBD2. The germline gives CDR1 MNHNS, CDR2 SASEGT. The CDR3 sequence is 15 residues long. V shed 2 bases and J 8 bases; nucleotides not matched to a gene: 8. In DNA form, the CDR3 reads TGTGCCAGCAGTGAATTCAGCGGGAGTACGGATGAGCAGTTCTTC. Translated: CASSEFSGSTDEQFF.

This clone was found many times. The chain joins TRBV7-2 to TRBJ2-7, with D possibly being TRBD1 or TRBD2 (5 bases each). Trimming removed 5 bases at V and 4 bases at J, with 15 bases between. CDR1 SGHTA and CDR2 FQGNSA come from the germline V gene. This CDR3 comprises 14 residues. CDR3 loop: CASSHYIGAYEQYV. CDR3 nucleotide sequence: TGTGCCAGCAGCCACTACATCGGGGCGTACGAGCAGTACGTC.

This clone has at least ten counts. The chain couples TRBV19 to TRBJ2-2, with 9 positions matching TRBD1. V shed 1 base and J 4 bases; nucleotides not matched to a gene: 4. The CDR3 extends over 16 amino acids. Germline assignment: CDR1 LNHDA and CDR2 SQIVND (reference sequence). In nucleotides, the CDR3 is TGTGCCAGTAGTATAGGGGACAGGGTTCGCACCGGGGAGCTGTTTTTT. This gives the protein CASSIGDRVRTGELFF.

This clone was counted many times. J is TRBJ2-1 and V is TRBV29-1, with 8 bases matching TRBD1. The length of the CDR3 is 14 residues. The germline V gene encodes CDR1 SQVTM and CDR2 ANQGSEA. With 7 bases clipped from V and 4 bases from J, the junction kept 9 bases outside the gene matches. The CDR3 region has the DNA TGCAGCGCCGGCGGGCAGGGGGCTTACAATGAGCAGTTCTTC. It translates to CSAGGQGAYNEQFF.

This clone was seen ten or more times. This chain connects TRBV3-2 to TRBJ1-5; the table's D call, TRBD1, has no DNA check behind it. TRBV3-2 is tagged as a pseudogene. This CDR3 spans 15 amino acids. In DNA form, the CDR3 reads TGTGCCAGCAGCCCCCGGGGGGGGGGCAATCAGCCCCAGCATTTT. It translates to CASSPRGGGNQPQHF.

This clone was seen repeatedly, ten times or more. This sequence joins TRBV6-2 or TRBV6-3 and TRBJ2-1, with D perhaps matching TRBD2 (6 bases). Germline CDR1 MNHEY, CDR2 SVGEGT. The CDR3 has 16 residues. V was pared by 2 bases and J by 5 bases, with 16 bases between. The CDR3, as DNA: TGTGCCAGCAGTTACCCGCGGGAAGGAAGAAACAATGAGCAGTTCTTC. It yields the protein CASSYPREGRNNEQFF.

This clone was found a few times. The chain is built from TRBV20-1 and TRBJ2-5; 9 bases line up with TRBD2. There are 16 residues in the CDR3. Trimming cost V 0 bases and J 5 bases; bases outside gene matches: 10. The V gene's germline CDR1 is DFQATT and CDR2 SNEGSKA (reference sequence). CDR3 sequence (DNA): TGCAGTGCTAGAGACGGTAGCGGGAGAGGCGGGGAGACCCAGTACTTC. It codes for CSARDGSGRGGETQYF.

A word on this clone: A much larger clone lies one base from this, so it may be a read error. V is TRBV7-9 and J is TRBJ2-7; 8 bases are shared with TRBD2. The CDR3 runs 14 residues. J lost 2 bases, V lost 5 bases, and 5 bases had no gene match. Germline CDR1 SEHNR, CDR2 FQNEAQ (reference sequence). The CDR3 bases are TGTGCCAGCAGCCTGGTGCGGGAGGCCTACGAGCAGTACTTC. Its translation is CASSLVREAYEQYF.

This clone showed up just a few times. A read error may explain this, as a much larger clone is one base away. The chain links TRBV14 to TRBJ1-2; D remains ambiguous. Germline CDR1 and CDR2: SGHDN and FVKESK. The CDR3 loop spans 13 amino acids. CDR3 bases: TGTGCCAGCAGACAAGTCGGATTCTATGGCTACACCTTC. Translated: CASRQVGFYGYTF.

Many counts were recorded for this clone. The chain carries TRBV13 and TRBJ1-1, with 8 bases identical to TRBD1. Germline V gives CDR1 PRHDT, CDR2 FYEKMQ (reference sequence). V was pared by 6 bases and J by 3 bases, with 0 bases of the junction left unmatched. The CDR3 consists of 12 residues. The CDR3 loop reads CASRTGDTEAFF. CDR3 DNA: TGTGCCAGCAGGACAGGGGACACTGAAGCTTTCTTT.

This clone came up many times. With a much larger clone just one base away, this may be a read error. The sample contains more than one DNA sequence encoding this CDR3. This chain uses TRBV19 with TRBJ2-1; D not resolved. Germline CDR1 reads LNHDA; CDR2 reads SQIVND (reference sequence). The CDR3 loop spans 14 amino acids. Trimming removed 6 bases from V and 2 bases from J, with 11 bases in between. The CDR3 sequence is CASSTSETYNEQFF. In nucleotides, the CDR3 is TGTGCCAGTAGCACCAGCGAAACCTACAATGAGCAGTTCTTC.

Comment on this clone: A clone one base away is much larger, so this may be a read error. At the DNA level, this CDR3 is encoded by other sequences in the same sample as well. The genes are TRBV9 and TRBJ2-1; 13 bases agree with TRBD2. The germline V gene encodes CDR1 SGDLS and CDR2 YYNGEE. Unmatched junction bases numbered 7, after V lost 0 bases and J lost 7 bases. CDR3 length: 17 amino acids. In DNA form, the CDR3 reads TGTGCCAGCAGCGTAGGGACTAGCGGGAGAGGACCAAATGAGCAGTTCTTC. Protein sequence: CASSVGTSGRGPNEQFF.

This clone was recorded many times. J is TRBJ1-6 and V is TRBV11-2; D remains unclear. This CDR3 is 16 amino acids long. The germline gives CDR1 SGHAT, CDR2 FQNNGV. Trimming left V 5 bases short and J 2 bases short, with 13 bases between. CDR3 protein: CASSPSKGAYNSPLHF. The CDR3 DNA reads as TGTGCCAGCAGCCCTAGTAAGGGTGCCTATAATTCACCCCTCCACTTT.

In DNA, the CDR3 is TGTGCCAGCAGCTTTGGTAGCAATTATCCCCAGCATTTT. Translation: CASSFGSNYPQHF. J is TRBJ1-5 and V is TRBV7-2; D not certain. With 3 bases removed from V and 10 bases from J, the gap between germline ends came to 13 bases. Germline V lookup: CDR1 SGHTA, CDR2 FQGNSA. CDR3 length equals 13 residues.

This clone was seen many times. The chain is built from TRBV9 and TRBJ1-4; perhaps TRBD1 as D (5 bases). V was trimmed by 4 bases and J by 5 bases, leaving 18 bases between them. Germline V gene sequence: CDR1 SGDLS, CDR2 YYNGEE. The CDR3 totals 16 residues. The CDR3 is CASSPGQGPRNEKLFF. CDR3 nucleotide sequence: TGTGCCAGCAGCCCGGGCCAGGGACCGCGGAATGAAAAACTGTTTTTT.

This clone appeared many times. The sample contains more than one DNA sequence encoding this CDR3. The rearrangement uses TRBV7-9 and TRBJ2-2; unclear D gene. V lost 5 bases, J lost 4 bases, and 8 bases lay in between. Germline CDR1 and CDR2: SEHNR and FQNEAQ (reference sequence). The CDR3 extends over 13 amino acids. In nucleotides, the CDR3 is TGTGCCAGCAGCGGTGTCGGCACCGGGGAGCTGTTTTTT. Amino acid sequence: CASSGVGTGELFF.

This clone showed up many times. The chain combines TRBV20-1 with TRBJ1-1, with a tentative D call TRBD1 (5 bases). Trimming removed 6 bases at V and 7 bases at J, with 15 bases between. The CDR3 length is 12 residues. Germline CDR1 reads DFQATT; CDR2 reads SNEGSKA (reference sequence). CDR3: CSASGQKGEAFF. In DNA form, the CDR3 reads TGCAGTGCATCGGGGCAAAAGGGTGAAGCTTTCTTT.